A single TCR beta chain is shown here with its context. Its antigen is as yet unknown. This sample is part of a study of cytomegalovirus exposure and HLA in healthy donors. Study-level background: About 200 million T cells yielded approximately 100 million unique TCR beta sequences, as an earlier analysis found.

Use of 60 Vbeta and 13 Jbeta primers characterized the PCR. TCRdb keeps only in-frame clones here, not all; method: immunoSEQ multiplex PCR. The data show approximately 72,000 clones, 78% seen once. Notes on the study in general: Analyses of presence and absence presupposed an approximately uniform sequencing depth across donors. For most TCR sequences rarity was the rule, although some public TCRs occurred in many donors. TRBV6-2, TRBV6-3 and some other V segments were unresolvable in 87-base-pair reads.

The CDR3 consists of 18 residues. Germline CDR1 SGHVS, CDR2 FQNEAQ. Unmatched junction bases numbered 15, after V lost 1 base and J lost 5 bases. This receptor was obtained from a male donor in good health and CMV-seropositive. The V gene is TRBV7-8, the J gene TRBJ1-1, with TRBD1 identical over 8 bases. Sequencing input: PBMCs. The CDR3 sequence: CASSLVVRFPGGTTEAFF. CDR3 DNA: TGTGCCAGCAGCTTAGTGGTGCGGTTTCCAGGGGGCACAACTGAAGCTTTCTTT. Full variable domain (remainder filled in from reference TRBV7-8 and TRBJ1-1): GAGVSQSPRYKVAKRGQDVALRCDPISGHVSLFWYQQALGQGPEFLTYFQNEAQLDKSGLPSDRFFAERPEGSVSTLKIQRTQQEDSAVYLCASSLVVRFPGGTTEAFFGQGTRLTVV.